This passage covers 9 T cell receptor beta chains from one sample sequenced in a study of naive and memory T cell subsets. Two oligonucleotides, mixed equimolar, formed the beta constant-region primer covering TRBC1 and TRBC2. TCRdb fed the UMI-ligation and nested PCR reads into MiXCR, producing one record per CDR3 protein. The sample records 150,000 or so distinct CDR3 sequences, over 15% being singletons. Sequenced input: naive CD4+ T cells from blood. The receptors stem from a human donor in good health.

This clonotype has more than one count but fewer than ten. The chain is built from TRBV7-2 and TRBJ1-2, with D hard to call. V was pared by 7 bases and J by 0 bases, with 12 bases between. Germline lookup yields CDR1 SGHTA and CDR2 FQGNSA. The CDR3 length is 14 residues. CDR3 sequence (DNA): TGTGCCAGCAACGGACGGGGAGCTAACTATGGCTACACCTTC. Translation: CASNGRGANYGYTF. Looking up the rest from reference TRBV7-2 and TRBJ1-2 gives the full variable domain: GAGVSQSPSNKVTEKGKDVELRCDPISGHTALYWYRQSLGQGLEFLIYFQGNSAPDKSGLPSDRFSAERTGGSVSTLTIQRTQQEDSAVYLCASNGRGANYGYTFGSGTRLTVV.

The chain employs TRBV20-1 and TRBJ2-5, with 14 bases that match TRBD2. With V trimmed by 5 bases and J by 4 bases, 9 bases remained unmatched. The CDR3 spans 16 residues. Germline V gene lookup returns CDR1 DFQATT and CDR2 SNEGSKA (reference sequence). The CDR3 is CSASTGTSGSLETQYF. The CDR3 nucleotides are TGCAGTGCTTCAACCGGGACTAGCGGGAGTTTAGAGACCCAGTACTTC.

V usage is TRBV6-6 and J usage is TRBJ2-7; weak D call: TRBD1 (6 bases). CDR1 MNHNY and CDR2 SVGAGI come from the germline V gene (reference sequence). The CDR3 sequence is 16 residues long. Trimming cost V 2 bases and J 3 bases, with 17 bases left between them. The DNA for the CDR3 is TGTGCCAGCAGTTACACGTTAACAGGGAAGGTCTACGAGCAGTACTTC. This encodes CASSYTLTGKVYEQYF.

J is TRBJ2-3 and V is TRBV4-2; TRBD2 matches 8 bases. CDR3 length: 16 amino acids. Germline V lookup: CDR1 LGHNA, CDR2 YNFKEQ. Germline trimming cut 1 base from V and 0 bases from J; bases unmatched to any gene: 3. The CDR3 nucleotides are TGTGCCAGCAGCCAAGTGGGCGGGAGGAGCACAGATACGCAGTATTTT. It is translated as CASSQVGGRSTDTQYF.

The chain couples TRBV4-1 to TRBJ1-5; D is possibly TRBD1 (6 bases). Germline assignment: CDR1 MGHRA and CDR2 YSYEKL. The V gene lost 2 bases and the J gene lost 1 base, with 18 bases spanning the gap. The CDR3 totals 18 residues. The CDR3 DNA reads TGCGCCAGCAGCCAAACCGGGACACAACACGGGAGCAATCAGCCCCAGCATTTT. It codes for CASSQTGTQHGSNQPQHF.

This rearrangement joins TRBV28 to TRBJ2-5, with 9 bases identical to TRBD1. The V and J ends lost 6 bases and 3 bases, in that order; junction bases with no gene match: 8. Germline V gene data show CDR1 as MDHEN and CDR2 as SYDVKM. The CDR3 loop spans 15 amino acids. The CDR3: CASRPLGQGKETQYF. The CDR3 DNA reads TGTGCCAGCAGACCTTTGGGACAGGGCAAAGAGACCCAGTACTTC.

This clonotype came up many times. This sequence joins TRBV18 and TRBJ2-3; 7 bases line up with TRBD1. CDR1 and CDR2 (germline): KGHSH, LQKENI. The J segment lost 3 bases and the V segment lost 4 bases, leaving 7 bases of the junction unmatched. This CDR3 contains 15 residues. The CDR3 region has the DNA TGTGCCAGCTCACTTGGACAGGCGGCAACAGATACGCAGTATTTT. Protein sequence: CASSLGQAATDTQYF.

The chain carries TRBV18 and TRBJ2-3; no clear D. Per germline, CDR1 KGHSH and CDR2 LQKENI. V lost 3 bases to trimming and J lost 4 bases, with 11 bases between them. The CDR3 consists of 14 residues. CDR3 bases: TGTGCCAGCTCACCGCAAGAAGTCCCAGATACGCAGTATTTT. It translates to CASSPQEVPDTQYF.

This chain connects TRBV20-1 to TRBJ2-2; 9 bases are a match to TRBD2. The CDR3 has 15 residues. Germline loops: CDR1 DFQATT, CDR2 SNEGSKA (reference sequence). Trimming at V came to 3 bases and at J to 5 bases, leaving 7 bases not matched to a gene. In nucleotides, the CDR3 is TGCAGTGCTAGGGGGACTAGCAAAGGTACCGGGGAGCTGTTTTTT. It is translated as CSARGTSKGTGELFF.